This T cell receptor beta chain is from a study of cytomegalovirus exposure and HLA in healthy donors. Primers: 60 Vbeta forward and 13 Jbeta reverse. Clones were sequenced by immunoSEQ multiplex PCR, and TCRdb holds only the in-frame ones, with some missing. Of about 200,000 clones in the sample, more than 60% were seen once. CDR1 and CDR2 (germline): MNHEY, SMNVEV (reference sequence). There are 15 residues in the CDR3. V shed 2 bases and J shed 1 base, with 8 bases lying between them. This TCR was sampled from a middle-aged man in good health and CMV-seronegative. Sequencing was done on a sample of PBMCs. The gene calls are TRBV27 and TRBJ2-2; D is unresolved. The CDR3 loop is CASSLTRLNTGELFF. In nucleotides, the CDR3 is TGTGCCAGCAGTTTAACCAGACTGAACACCGGGGAGCTGTTTTTT.